This T cell receptor (beta chain) was identified in a study of cytomegalovirus exposure and HLA in healthy donors. General study findings and limits: Later work found that TCR association rates differed between HLA loci; DRB1 had the most and HLA-C the fewest. Another analysis was done later, and it associated around 16,000 TCR beta sequences with HLA alleles at 0.05 false discovery rate.

Researchers ran the PCR with 60 Vbeta and 13 Jbeta primers. Measured with immunoSEQ multiplex PCR; TCRdb has only the in-frame clones, and not every one. The sample is made up of tens of thousands of clones, and the top ten hold under 6% of it. The CDR3 is 13 amino acids. Trimming removed 5 bases at V and 2 bases at J, with 8 bases between. Germline values: CDR1 MNHEY, CDR2 SMNVEV (reference sequence). Comment on this clone: What it binds is unknown.

This TCR was recovered from a woman aged 40 to 49 in good health and CMV-seropositive. The sequencing input was PBMCs. The gene calls are TRBV27 and TRBJ2-3; D is ambiguous. The CDR3 DNA is TGTGCCAGCAGTGTTAGTCCCACAGATACGCAGTATTTT. It specifies CASSVSPTDTQYF.